The clone carrying this T cell receptor beta chain appeared many times. The junction had 5 bases not matched to a gene; V was cut back by 3 bases and J by 0 bases. CDR1 is SGHDN and CDR2 is FVKESK in the germline V gene. CDR3 length: 16 residues. This record belongs to a study of Graves' ophthalmopathy and Graves' hyperthyroidism. The sequenced template was RNA, covering the TCR beta CDR3 region. HTBI primers primed a first-round RT-PCR, and a second-round multiplex PCR followed. TCRdb used MiXCR to reprocess the multiplex PCR reads, holding one entry per CDR3 protein. The profile covers 350,000 to 450,000 distinct CDR3 sequences, with 21% appearing a single time and around 3.2% taken by the ten largest. Orbital computed tomography and thyroid ultrasound, along with TRAb, serum thyroxine and clinical symptoms, underpinned diagnosis.

The clonotype was recovered from a woman aged 18-29 years with stable Graves' hyperthyroidism. V gene TRBV14 combines with J gene TRBJ2-7; 10 bases match TRBD2. The sample comprised peripheral blood. The CDR3 protein is CASSQWGLASSYEQYF. The CDR3 bases are TGTGCCAGCAGCCAGTGGGGACTAGCGAGCTCCTACGAGCAGTACTTC.